These 29 T cell receptor delta chains originate from one sample sequenced in a study of Vδ1+ human thymocytes. Extracted RNA was reverse transcribed into cDNA. Pooled V-gene forward primers with one constant-region reverse primer generated the CDR3 amplicons by multiplex PCR. TCRdb made new clone calls on the multiplex PCR reads using CATT. The table shows about 25,000 delta-chain clones, with around 32% occurring only once. Study-wide points: Highly polyclonal TRG and TRD repertoires with Gaussian CDR3 length distributions appeared in thymus.

These receptors' antigens are unknown. The sample consisted of Vdelta1+ gamma-delta thymocytes from the thymus. Subset indicated: FACS-sorted CD3+ TCRalphabeta- TCRVdelta1+ TCRVdelta2- thymocytes. The receptors come from a boy younger than two who had congenital heart surgery.

The V call is TRDV1, the J call TRDJ1, with TRDD3 identical over 8 bases. The CDR3 consists of 18 residues. Per the germline V gene, CDR1 is TSWWSYY and CDR2 is QGS. Trimming took 9 bases from V and 3 from J; bases not matched to a gene: 21. The CDR3 DNA reads as TGTGCTCTCAGCCTGGGGGCGACTGGGGGCTATGGGCCCGATAAACTCATCTTT. This sequence encodes CALSLGATGGYGPDKLIF.

Of note for this clone: A single base separates this from a much larger clone, so it may be a read error. The chain is built from TRDV1 and TRDJ1, with unresolved D. Germline lookup yields CDR1 TSWWSYY and CDR2 QGS. The CDR3 is 19 amino acids. Trimming took off 1 base at V and 0 bases at J, with 21 bases between the two ends. CDR3 sequence (DNA): TGTGCTCTTGGGGAACATGCAGCCTCCTGTCCGGAGTACACCGATAAACTCATCTTT. Encoded protein: CALGEHAASCPEYTDKLIF.

This clone was seen only a few times. V is TRDV1 and J is TRDJ1, with 7 nucleotides matching TRDD3. CDR1 and CDR2 from the germline V gene are TSWWSYY and QGS. V was clipped by 0 bases and J by 3 bases; unmatched bases: 10. The CDR3 runs to 17 residues. The CDR3 DNA is TGTGCTCTTGGGGAACTTACCCCCCGTACTGGGGCCGATAAACTCATCTTT. Its protein is CALGELTPRTGADKLIF.

This clone was found a few times. The V gene is TRDV1, the J gene TRDJ1, with TRDD3 matching over 11 bases. J gave up 3 bases and V 9 bases, and 18 bases lay outside the gene matches. CDR3 length: 18 amino acids. Germline V lookup: CDR1 TSWWSYY, CDR2 QGS. CDR3 in DNA: TGTGCTCTGGCCCCAATTTACTGGGGGATAAGAAGGCCCGATAAACTCATCTTT. Its translation: CALAPIYWGIRRPDKLIF.

This clone was counted a few times. This chain joins TRDV1 and TRDJ1, with 12 bases fitting TRDD3. CDR3 length: 28 residues. In germline, CDR1 is TSWWSYY, CDR2 QGS. The ends lost 0 bases at V and 0 bases at J; junction bases unmatched: 35. CDR3 in DNA: TGTGCTCTTGGGGAACTTCCTACAGGGCACATAAGCGGGAGAACTGGGGGATACAGGGTTGGGTACACCGATAAACTCATCTTT. Translated: CALGELPTGHISGRTGGYRVGYTDKLIF.

This rearrangement joins TRDV1 to TRDJ1, with 9 bases matching TRDD3. Per germline, CDR1 TSWWSYY and CDR2 QGS. The CDR3 extends over 18 amino acids. V was clipped by 0 bases and J by 6 bases; unmatched bases: 14. CDR3 loop: CALGELGYEGIRTHKLIF. The CDR3, as DNA: TGTGCTCTTGGGGAACTAGGGTACGAGGGGATACGGACCCATAAACTCATCTTT.

The V gene is TRDV1, the J gene TRDJ1; no reliable D call. This CDR3 has 15 residues. Trimming removed 0 bases from V and 6 bases from J, with 14 bases in between. Germline CDR1 TSWWSYY, CDR2 QGS. The DNA of the CDR3 is TGTGCTCTTGGGGAACTTCCCCCGGCCAAGTATAAACTCATCTTT. Amino acids: CALGELPPAKYKLIF.

A note on this clone: Within the sample, other DNA sequences also encode this same CDR3. The rearrangement uses TRDV1 and TRDJ1; 7 nucleotides match TRDD3. Germline CDR1 reads TSWWSYY; CDR2 reads QGS. The CDR3 extends over 21 amino acids. Trimming took 4 bases from V and 0 from J; bases not matched to a gene: 23. The CDR3 sequence is CALGVCSDPQVGDPHTDKLIF. CDR3 nucleotide sequence: TGTGCTCTTGGGGTCTGTTCCGATCCTCAAGTGGGGGACCCCCACACCGATAAACTCATCTTT.

As regards this clone: This specimen includes other DNA sequences encoding the same CDR3. This rearrangement joins TRDV1 to TRDJ1; 8 bases line up with TRDD3. This CDR3 spans 18 amino acids. Trimming took 3 bases from V and 4 from J; bases not matched to a gene: 16. Germline V gene data show CDR1 as TSWWSYY and CDR2 as QGS. This CDR3 reads CALGERRRGYWGCDKLIF. The CDR3 region has the DNA TGTGCTCTTGGGGAGCGTAGACGAGGGTACTGGGGGTGCGATAAACTCATCTTT.

This clone was recorded many times. The genes are TRDV1 and TRDJ1; D may be TRDD3 (6 bases). Per germline, CDR1 TSWWSYY and CDR2 QGS. The CDR3 length is 20 residues. Trimming pared 5 bases from V and 10 bases from J, leaving 38 bases between. CDR3 protein: CALGTPSAVLFLTGSRGLIF. The CDR3 bases are TGTGCTCTTGGGACACCTTCGGCTGTCTTATTTCTTACTGGGTCCAGGGGACTCATCTTT.

This chain links TRDV1 with TRDJ1; TRDD3 matches 10 bases. J lost 8 bases, V lost 2 bases, and 20 bases had no gene match. Germline values: CDR1 TSWWSYY, CDR2 QGS. The length of the CDR3 is 19 residues. CDR3 coding DNA: TGTGCTCTTGGGGAAAGTGTAGGCCCTACGGAGGTGGGGGATACAAAACTCATCTTT. It specifies CALGESVGPTEVGDTKLIF.

This clone was counted between two and nine times. The same CDR3 is also encoded by other DNA sequences in this sample. J is TRDJ1 and V is TRDV1; D possibly matches TRDD2 or TRDD3 (8 bases each). The germline gives CDR1 TSWWSYY, CDR2 QGS. V shed 4 bases and J shed 6 bases, with 36 bases lying between them. The CDR3 runs 21 residues. CDR3 sequence: CALGGYFLRLGVKTARNKLIF. The CDR3 DNA is TGTGCTCTTGGGGGATACTTCCTACGACTGGGGGTCAAAACCGCCCGTAATAAACTCATCTTT.

This clone was counted only a few times. A junction boundary mismatches the germline segment, possibly from a read error. The same CDR3 is also encoded by other DNA sequences in this sample. The gene calls are TRDV1 and TRDJ1; 9 bases agree with TRDD2. Germline V lookup: CDR1 TSWWSYY, CDR2 QGS. The CDR3 has 14 amino acids. The CDR3 protein is CALALPTLTDKLIF. DNA for the CDR3: TGCGCTCTTGCCCTTCCTACTCTCACGGATAAACTCATCTTT.

This clone rates as medium-sized. The V gene is TRDV1, the J gene TRDJ1; TRDD3 aligns across 7 bases. The CDR3 loop spans 20 amino acids. V was pared by 2 bases and J by 2 bases, with 20 bases of the junction left unmatched. Germline CDR1 reads TSWWSYY; CDR2 reads QGS. This CDR3 reads CALGEAPTLGGGTKTDKLIF. DNA of the CDR3: TGTGCTCTTGGGGAAGCCCCTACTCTAGGTGGGGGAACCAAGACCGATAAACTCATCTTT.

In regard to this clone: Other nucleotide sequences from this sample produce the same CDR3. The rearrangement links TRDV1 to TRDJ1, with D unresolved. V lost 0 bases and J lost 0, with 11 bases in between. Germline CDR1 and CDR2: TSWWSYY and QGS. The CDR3 contains 16 residues. CDR3 DNA: TGTGCTCTTGGGGAACTACGGGGCCCCAACACCGATAAACTCATCTTT. This gives the protein CALGELRGPNTDKLIF.

This chain links TRDV1 with TRDJ1; TRDD3 agrees at 7 bases. Looked up from germline, CDR1 is TSWWSYY and CDR2 is QGS. The ends lost 1 base at V and 1 base at J; junction bases unmatched: 30. The CDR3 is 24 amino acids. CDR3 protein: CALGEPVIGLFVGETIWGTDKLIF. Written as DNA, the CDR3 is TGTGCTCTTGGGGAACCGGTAATAGGGCTCTTTGTGGGGGAGACGATTTGGGGCACCGATAAACTCATCTTT.

The table lists this clone with many counts. The genes are TRDV1 and TRDJ1; 11 bases agree with TRDD3. Germline V gene data show CDR1 as TSWWSYY and CDR2 as QGS. With 7 bases clipped from V and 0 bases from J, the junction kept 13 bases outside the gene matches. CDR3 length: 18 amino acids. The CDR3 DNA reads as TGTGCTCTTGCCGATCATGGGGGATACGCGGGGTACACCGATAAACTCATCTTT. This sequence encodes CALADHGGYAGYTDKLIF.

This clone has more than one count but fewer than ten. V is TRDV1 and J is TRDJ1, with 10 bases fitting TRDD3. Unmatched junction bases numbered 6, after V lost 2 bases and J lost 0 bases. The germline V gene encodes CDR1 TSWWSYY and CDR2 QGS. The CDR3 runs 17 residues. The CDR3 DNA reads TGTGCTCTTGGGGAATCCCGGACTGGGGGATACACCGATAAACTCATCTTT. Translation: CALGESRTGGYTDKLIF.

This clone was observed a few times. The V call is TRDV1, the J call TRDJ1; D is ambiguous. This CDR3 region has 14 residues. V lost 1 base, J lost 1 base, and 7 bases lay in between. CDR1 TSWWSYY and CDR2 QGS come from the germline V gene. The chain's CDR3 is CALGEPRATDKLIF. CDR3 bases: TGTGCTCTTGGGGAACCAAGGGCCACCGATAAACTCATCTTT.

Concerning this clone itself: This could be a read error, since a much larger clone is one nucleotide away. The sample has other DNA sequences that encode this CDR3 too. The V and J genes are TRDV1 and TRDJ1; TRDD3 aligns across 8 bases. Germline loops: CDR1 TSWWSYY, CDR2 QGS. CDR3 length equals 17 residues. CDR3 nucleotide sequence: TGCGCTCTTGGGGAACCCCTCCCCCACTGGGGGCTAGATAAACTCATCTTT. Its protein is CALGEPLPHWGLDKLIF.

To note about this clone: Different DNA sequences within this sample yield the same CDR3. V is TRDV1 and J is TRDJ1, with D unclear. CDR3 length: 16 residues. Germline CDR1 is TSWWSYY and CDR2 is QGS. Trimming removed 0 bases from V and 0 bases from J, with 11 bases in between. CDR3 residues: CALGELVHPYTDKLIF. CDR3 nucleotide sequence: TGTGCTCTTGGGGAACTAGTCCACCCGTACACCGATAAACTCATCTTT.

This clone was observed a handful of times. The V call is TRDV1, the J call TRDJ1; TRDD3 aligns across 8 bases. V shed 4 bases and J 3 bases; nucleotides not matched to a gene: 13. CDR1 TSWWSYY and CDR2 QGS come from the germline V gene. The CDR3 is 17 residues long. CDR3 DNA sequence: TGTGCTCTTGGGGGCCTCGTAGGGACTGGGGGCCCCGATAAACTCATCTTT. Residues: CALGGLVGTGGPDKLIF.

Only one count was recorded for this clone. The chain joins TRDV1 to TRDJ1; 8 nucleotides line up with TRDD3. Per the germline V gene, CDR1 is TSWWSYY and CDR2 is QGS. The CDR3 extends over 16 amino acids. The ends lost 0 bases at V and 11 bases at J; junction bases unmatched: 14. DNA for the CDR3: TGTGCTCTTGGGGAACTGGGAAATCCGGGGGATATGGGGCTCATCTTT. Protein sequence: CALGELGNPGDMGLIF.

This clone was seen more than once but under ten times. A read error may produce the germline difference seen at one junction end. The J gene is TRDJ1, the V gene TRDV1; 7 bases map to TRDD3. CDR1 and CDR2 (germline): TSWWSYY, QGS. The CDR3 runs 22 residues. The CDR3 here is CALEEAPSVFPPLGGLRGELIF. CDR3 bases: TGTGCTCTTGAGGAAGCTCCTTCGGTCTTCCCCCCTCTGGGGGGTTTACGGGGGGAACTCATCTTT.

This clone occurred a few times. The identical CDR3 is also encoded by other nucleotide sequences in the sample. The J gene is TRDJ1, the V gene TRDV1, with D perhaps TRDD3 (6 bases). The CDR3 has 20 amino acids. Trimming left V 0 bases short and J 0 bases short, with 23 bases between. Germline lookup yields CDR1 TSWWSYY and CDR2 QGS. The CDR3 loop is CALGELSPVLGATYTDKLIF. CDR3 nucleotide sequence: TGTGCTCTTGGGGAACTTTCACCGGTACTGGGAGCCACGTACACCGATAAACTCATCTTT.

Comments on this clone: The DNA is left out, because the CDR3 cannot be placed on it with certainty; the CDR3 is given as TCRdb lists it. The V call is TRDV1, the J call TRDJ1; the table names TRDD3, a call not compared with the DNA. Germline-derived CDR1 and CDR2 are TSWWSYY and QGS. The CDR3 is 24 amino acids in total, end residues counted. The CDR3 protein is CAVTSVLCGDCRTSKLGDKGKLIF.

The genes are TRDV1 and TRDJ1; 13 nucleotides align to TRDD3. The CDR3 runs 19 residues. The J segment lost 0 bases and the V segment lost 2 bases, leaving 9 bases of the junction unmatched. The germline V gene has CDR1 TSWWSYY and CDR2 QGS. The CDR3 bases are TGTGCTCTTGGGGAAACGGGTTACTGGGGGATACGGTACACCGATAAACTCATCTTT. It encodes CALGETGYWGIRYTDKLIF.

V and J are TRDV1 and TRDJ1; D call uncertain. Germline V CDR1 and CDR2: TSWWSYY, QGS. The CDR3 sequence is 16 residues long. V gave up 1 base and J gave up 11 bases, with 23 bases separating them. CDR3 nucleotides: TGTGCTCTTGGGGAACCCGTTGTAATGACCCTTGGTAGGCTCATCTTT. This gives the protein CALGEPVVMTLGRLIF.

This chain links TRDV1 with TRDJ1; 10 bases are shared with TRDD3. V lost 4 bases and J lost 0; bases outside the gene matches: 17. There are 20 residues in the CDR3. Germline CDR1 TSWWSYY, CDR2 QGS. The CDR3 bases are TGTGCTCTTGGGGGCTTTCCTACTCCGGGGGATACGGGGTACACCGATAAACTCATCTTT. Its protein is CALGGFPTPGDTGYTDKLIF.